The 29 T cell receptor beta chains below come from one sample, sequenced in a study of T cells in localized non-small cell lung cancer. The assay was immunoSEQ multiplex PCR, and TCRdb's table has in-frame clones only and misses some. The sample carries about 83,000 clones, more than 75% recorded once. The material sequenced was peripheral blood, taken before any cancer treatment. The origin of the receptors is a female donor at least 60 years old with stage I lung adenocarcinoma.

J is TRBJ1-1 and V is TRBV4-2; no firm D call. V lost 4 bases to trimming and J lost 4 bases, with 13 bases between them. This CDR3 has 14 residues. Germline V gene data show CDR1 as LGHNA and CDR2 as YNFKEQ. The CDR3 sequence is CASSPDGRGTEAFF. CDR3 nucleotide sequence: TGTGCCAGCAGCCCAGACGGGAGAGGCACTGAAGCTTTCTTT.

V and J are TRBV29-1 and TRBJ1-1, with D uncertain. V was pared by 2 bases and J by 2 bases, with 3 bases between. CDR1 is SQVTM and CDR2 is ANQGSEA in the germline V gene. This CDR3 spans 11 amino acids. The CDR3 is CSVEINTEAFF. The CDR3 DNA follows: TGCAGCGTTGAAATAAACACTGAAGCTTTCTTT.

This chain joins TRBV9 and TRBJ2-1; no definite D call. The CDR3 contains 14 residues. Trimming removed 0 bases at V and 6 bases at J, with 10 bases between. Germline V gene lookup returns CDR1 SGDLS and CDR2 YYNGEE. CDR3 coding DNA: TGTGCCAGCAGCGTAGAGACTTATGCCAATGAGCAGTTCTTC. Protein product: CASSVETYANEQFF.

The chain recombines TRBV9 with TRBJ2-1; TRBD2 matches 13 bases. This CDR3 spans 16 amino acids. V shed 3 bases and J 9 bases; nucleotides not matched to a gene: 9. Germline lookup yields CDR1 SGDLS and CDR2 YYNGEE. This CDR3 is CASSGRGTSGVGEQFF. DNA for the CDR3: TGTGCCAGCAGCGGCCGCGGGACTAGCGGGGTGGGTGAGCAGTTCTTC. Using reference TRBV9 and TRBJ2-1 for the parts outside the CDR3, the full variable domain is DSGVTQTPKHLITATGQRVTLRCSPRSGDLSVYWYQQSLDQGLQFLIQYYNGEERAKGNILERFSAQQFPDLHSELNLSSLELGDSALYFCASSGRGTSGVGEQFFGPGTRLTVL.

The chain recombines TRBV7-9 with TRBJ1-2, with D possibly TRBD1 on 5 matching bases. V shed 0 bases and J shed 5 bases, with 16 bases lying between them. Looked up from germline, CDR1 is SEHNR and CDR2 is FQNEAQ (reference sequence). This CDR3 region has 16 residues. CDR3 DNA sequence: TGTGCCAGCAGCTTAGCGTGGGACGGGGGTCGGTATGGCTACACCTTC. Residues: CASSLAWDGGRYGYTF.

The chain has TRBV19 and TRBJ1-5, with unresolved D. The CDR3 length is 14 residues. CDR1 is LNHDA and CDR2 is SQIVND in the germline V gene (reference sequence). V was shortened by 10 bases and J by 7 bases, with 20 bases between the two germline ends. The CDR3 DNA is TGTGCCACCCAAACACCATCGAGTAGACAGCCCCAGCATTTT. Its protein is CATQTPSSRQPQHF.

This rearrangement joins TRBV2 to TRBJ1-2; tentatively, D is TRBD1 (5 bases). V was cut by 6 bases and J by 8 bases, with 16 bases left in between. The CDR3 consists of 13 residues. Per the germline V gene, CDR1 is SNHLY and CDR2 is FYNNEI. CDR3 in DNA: TGTGCCAGCAGAGGTGGAGGGGTGCAAGGCTACACCTTC. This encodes CASRGGGVQGYTF.

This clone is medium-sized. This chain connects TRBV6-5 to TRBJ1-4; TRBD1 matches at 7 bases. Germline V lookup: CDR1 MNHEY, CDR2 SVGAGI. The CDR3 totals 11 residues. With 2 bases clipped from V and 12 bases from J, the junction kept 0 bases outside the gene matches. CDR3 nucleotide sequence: TGTGCCAGCAGTTACGGGACAGAACTGTTTTTT. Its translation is CASSYGTELFF.

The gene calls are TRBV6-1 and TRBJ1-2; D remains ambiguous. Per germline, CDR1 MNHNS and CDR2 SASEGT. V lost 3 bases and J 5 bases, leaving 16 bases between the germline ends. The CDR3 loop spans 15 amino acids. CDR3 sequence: CASSDRSKGVYGYTF. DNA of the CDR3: TGTGCCAGCAGTGACAGAAGCAAGGGAGTATATGGCTACACCTTC.

DNA of the CDR3: TGTGCCAGCAGTGAGACTAGCGGGAGCTCCTACAATGAGCAGTTCTTC. Translated: CASSETSGSSYNEQFF. The chain recombines TRBV28 with TRBJ2-1; 12 positions agree with TRBD2. This CDR3 has 16 residues. Trimming at V came to 5 bases and at J to 0 bases, leaving 2 bases not matched to a gene. Germline V gene sequence: CDR1 MDHEN, CDR2 SYDVKM.

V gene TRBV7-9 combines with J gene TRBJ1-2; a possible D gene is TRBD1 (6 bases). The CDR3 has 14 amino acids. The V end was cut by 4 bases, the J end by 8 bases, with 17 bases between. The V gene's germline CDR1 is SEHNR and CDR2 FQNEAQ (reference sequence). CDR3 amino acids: CASSSGSGVRGYTF. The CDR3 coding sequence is TGTGCCAGCAGCTCCGGATCAGGGGTGAGGGGCTACACCTTC.

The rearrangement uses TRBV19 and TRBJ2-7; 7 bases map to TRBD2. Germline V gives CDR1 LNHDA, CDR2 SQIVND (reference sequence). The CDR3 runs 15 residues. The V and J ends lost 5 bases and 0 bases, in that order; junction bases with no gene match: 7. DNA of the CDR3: TGTGCCAGTAGTCCGGAGGGACTACCCTCCTACGAGCAGTACTTC. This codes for CASSPEGLPSYEQYF.

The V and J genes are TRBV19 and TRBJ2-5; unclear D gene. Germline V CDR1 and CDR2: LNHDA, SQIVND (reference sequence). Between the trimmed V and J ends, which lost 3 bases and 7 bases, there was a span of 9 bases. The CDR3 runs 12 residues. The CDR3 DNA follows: TGTGCCAGTAGTATTGCTGGTGGGACCCAGTACTTC. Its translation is CASSIAGGTQYF.

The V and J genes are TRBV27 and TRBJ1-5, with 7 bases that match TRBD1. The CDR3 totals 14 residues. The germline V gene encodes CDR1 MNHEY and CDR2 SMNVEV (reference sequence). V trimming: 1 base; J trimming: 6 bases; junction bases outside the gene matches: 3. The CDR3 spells CASSLWAGGQPQHF. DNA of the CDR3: TGTGCCAGCAGTTTATGGGCAGGGGGTCAGCCCCAGCATTTT.

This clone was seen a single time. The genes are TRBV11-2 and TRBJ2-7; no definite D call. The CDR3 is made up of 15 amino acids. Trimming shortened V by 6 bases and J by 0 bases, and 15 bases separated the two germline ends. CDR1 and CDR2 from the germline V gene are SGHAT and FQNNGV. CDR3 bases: TGTGCCAGCAGTTACTCGGCGTCCTTCTCCTACGAGCAGTACTTC. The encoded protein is CASSYSASFSYEQYF.

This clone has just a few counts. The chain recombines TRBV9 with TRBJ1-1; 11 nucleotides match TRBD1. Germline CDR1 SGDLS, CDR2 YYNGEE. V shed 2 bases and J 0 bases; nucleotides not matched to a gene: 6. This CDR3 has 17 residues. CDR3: CASSVEGQGAMNTEAFF. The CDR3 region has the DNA TGTGCCAGCAGCGTGGAAGGACAGGGGGCTATGAACACTGAAGCTTTCTTT.

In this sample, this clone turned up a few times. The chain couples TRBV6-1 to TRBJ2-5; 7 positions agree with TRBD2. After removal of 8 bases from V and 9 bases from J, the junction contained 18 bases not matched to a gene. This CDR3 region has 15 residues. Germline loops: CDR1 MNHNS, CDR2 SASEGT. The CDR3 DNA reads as TGTGCCAGCGTTGAAGCGGCTAGCGGCTGGGTGTCCCAGTACTTC. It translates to CASVEAASGWVSQYF.

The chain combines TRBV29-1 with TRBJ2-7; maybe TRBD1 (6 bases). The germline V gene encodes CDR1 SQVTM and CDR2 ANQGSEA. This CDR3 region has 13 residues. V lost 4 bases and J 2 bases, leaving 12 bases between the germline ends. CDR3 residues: CSVAGDITYEQYF. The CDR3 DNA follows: TGCAGCGTTGCAGGGGATATCACCTACGAGCAGTACTTC.

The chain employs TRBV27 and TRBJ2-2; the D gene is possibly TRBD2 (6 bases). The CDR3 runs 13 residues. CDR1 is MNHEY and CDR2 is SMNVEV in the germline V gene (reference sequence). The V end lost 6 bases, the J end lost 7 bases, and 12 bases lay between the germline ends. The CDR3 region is CASRHSGVGELFF. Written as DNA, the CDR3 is TGTGCCAGCAGACATTCGGGGGTCGGGGAGCTGTTTTTT.

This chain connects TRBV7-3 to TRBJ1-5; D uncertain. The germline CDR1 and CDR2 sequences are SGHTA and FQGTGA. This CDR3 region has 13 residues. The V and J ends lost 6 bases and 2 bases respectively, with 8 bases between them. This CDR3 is CASSTAGNQPQHF. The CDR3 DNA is TGTGCCAGCAGTACCGCGGGCAATCAGCCCCAGCATTTT.

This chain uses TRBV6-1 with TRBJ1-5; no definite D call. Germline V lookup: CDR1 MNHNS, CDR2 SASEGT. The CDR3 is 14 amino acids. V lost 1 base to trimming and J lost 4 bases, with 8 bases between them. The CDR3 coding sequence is TGTGCCAGCAGTGAAGGGGTAAGGAATCAGCCCCAGCATTTT. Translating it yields CASSEGVRNQPQHF.

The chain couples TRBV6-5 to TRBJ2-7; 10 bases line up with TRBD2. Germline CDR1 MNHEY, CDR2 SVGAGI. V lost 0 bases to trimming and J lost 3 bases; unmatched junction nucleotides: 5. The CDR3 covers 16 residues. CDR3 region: CASSYSGRLAGYEQYF. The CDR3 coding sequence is TGTGCCAGCAGTTACTCAGGGCGACTAGCGGGCTACGAGCAGTACTTC.

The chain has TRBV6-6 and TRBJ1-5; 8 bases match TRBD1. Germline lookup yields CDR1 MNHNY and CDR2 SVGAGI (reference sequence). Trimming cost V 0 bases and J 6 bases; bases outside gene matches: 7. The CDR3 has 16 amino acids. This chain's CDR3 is CASSYSGQGFIQPQHF. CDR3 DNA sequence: TGTGCCAGCAGTTACTCCGGACAGGGATTCATTCAGCCCCAGCATTTT.

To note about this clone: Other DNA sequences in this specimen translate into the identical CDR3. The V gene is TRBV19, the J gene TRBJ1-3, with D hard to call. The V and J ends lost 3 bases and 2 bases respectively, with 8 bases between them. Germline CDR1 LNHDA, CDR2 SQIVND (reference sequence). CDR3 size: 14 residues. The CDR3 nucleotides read TGTGCCAGTAGTATTTCGGCTGCTGGAAACACCATATATTTT. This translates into CASSISAAGNTIYF.

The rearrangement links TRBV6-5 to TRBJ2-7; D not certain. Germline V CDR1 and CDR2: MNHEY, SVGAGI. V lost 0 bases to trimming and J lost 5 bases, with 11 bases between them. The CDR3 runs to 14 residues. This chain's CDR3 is CASSYSNPIDEQYF. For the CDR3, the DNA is TGTGCCAGCAGTTACTCCAACCCCATCGACGAGCAGTACTTC.

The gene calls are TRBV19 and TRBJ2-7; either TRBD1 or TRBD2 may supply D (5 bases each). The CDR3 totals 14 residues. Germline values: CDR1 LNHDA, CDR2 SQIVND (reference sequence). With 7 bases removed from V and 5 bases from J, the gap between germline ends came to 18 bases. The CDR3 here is CASTPGRQFDEQYF. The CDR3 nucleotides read TGTGCCAGTACCCCGGGACGGCAGTTCGACGAGCAGTACTTC.

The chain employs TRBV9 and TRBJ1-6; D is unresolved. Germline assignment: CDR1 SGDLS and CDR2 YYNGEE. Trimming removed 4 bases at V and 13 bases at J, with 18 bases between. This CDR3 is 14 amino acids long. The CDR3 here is CASSPSPLPGPLHF. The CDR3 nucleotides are TGTGCCAGCAGCCCAAGTCCCCTCCCGGGGCCCCTCCACTTT.

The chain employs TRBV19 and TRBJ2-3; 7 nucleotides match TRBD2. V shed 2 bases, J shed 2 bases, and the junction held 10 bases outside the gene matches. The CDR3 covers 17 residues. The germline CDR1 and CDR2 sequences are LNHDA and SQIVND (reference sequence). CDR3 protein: CASSIRLGGGNTDTQYF. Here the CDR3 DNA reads TGTGCCAGTAGTATAAGGCTTGGGGGGGGAAACACAGATACGCAGTATTTT. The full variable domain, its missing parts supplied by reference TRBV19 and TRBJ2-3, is DGGITQSPKYLFRKEGQNVTLSCEQNLNHDAMYWYRQDPGQGLRLIYYSQIVNDFQKGDIAEGYSVSREKKESFPLTVTSAQKNPTAFYLCASSIRLGGGNTDTQYFGPGTRLTVL.

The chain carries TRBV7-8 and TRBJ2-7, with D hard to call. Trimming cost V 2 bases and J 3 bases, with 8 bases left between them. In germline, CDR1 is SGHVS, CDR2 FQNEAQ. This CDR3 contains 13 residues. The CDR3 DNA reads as TGTGCCAGCAGCTTAAGGTCGGACTACGAGCAGTACTTC. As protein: CASSLRSDYEQYF.